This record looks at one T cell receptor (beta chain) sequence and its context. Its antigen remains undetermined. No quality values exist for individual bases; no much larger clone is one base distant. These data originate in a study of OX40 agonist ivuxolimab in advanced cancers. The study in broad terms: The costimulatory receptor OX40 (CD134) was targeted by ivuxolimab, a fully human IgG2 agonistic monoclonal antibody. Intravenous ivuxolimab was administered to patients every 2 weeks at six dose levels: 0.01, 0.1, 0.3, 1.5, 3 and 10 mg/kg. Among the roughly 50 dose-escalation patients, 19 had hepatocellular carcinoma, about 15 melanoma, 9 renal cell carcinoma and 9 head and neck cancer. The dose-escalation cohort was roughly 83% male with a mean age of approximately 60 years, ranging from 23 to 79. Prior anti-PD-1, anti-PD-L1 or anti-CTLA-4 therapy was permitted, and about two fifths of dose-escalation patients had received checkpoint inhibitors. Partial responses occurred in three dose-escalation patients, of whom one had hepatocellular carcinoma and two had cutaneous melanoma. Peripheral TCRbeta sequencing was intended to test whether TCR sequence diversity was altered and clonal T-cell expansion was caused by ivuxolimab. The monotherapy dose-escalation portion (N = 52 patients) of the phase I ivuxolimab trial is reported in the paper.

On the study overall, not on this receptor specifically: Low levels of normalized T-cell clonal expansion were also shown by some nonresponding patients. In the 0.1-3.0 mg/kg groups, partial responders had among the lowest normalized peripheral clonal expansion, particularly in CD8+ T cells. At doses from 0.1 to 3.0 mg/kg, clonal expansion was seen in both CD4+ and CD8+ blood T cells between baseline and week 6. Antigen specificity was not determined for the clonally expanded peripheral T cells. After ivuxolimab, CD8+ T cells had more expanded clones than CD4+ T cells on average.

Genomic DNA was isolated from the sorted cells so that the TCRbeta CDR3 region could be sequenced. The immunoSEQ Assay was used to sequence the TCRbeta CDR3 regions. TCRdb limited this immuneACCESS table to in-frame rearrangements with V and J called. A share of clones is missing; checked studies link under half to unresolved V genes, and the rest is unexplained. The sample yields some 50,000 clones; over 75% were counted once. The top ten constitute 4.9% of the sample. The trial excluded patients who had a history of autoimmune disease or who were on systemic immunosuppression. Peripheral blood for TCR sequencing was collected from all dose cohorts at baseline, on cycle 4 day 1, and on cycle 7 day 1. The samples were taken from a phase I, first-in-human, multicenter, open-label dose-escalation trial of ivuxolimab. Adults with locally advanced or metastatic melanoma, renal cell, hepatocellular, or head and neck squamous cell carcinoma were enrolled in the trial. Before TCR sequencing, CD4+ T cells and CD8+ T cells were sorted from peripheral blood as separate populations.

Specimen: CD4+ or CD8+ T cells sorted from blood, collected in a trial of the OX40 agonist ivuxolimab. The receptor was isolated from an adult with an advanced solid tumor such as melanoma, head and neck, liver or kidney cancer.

The DNA sequence is as follows: TGTGCCACCTTAACAGGGGGGGAGACCCAGTACTTC. Translation gives CATLTGGETQYF. The V and J genes are TRBV2 and TRBJ2-5, with TRBD1 identical over 8 junction bases. Including the terminal cysteine and phenylalanine, the CDR3 comprises 12 residues. The only DNA kept is the CDR3, 36 bases in frame from the first base. In the germline V gene, CDR1 corresponds to SNHLY and CDR2 to FYNNEI. Clipping removes 10 bases from V and 5 bases from J, with 6 as the unmatched junction base count. Beyond the CDR3, the reference TRBV2 and TRBJ2-5 genes provide the residues; the full variable domain reads: EPEVTQTPSHQVTQMGQEVILRCVPISNHLYFYWYRQILGQKVEFLVSFYNNEISEKSEIFDDQFSVERPDGSNFTLKIRSTKLEDSAMYFCATLTGGETQYFGPGTRLLVL.